This TCR beta chain was recorded in a study of sequential checkpoint blockade in melanoma. As for the study in general: Maintenance nivolumab came after either treatment sequence. DNA from 90 to 100 pretreatment tumor samples underwent TCRβ immunosequencing.

Study-wide results and limits: T-cell fraction and clonality followed PD-L1 and CD8+ counts, not mutational load.

This CDR3 is 15 amino acids long. The germline CDR1 and CDR2 sequences are LNHDA and SQIVND (reference sequence). Trimming removed 3 bases from V and 2 bases from J, with 11 bases in between. The treatment is: randomized to nivolumab then ipilimumab (arm A) or the reverse (arm B). With respect to this clone: Antigen: not known.

TCRdb keeps only in-frame clones here, not all; method: immunoSEQ multiplex PCR. The sample lists around 2,700 clones, approximately 17% occurring once. This sequence was found in a human donor with melanoma. The sequences come from tumor tissue (inferred from file names), collected from a patient given nivolumab and ipilimumab in sequence. The chain uses TRBV19 and TRBJ2-1, with D tentatively TRBD1 (5 bases). CDR3 sequence reads: CASSIRAETYNEQFF. The CDR3 DNA sequence: TGTGCCAGTAGTATCAGGGCGGAGACCTACAATGAGCAGTTCTTC. Using reference TRBV19 and TRBJ2-1 for the parts outside the CDR3, the full variable domain is DGGITQSPKYLFRKEGQNVTLSCEQNLNHDAMYWYRQDPGQGLRLIYYSQIVNDFQKGDIAEGYSVSREKKESFPLTVTSAQKNPTAFYLCASSIRAETYNEQFFGPGTRLTVL.